This is a list of T cell receptor beta chains from one sample in a study of early T cells in non-severe SARS-CoV-2 infection. Each CDR3 protein gets one entry after TCRdb re-called the 5' RACE reads with MiXCR. This table has roughly 66,000 distinct CDR3 sequences, roughly 9.1% appearing once. The specimen was whole blood. These receptors came from an adult who was a healthcare worker with PCR-confirmed SARS-CoV-2 infection or an uninfected control (not recorded which). The CDR3 runs from the conserved cysteine through the conserved F or W. D genes are given only for firm matches. Some rows mark clone size as missing; the rest say once, few, many or name a class of expanded clone.

v_gene: TRBV30; d_gene: TRBD2; j_gene: TRBJ2-1; abundance: many; CDR3aa: CAWSVEGGLPNEQFF; CDR3nt: TGTGCCTGGAGTGTAGAGGGAGGGCTACCCAATGAGCAGTTCTTC
v_gene: TRBV7-8; d_gene: TRBD2; j_gene: TRBJ2-1; abundance: few; CDR3aa: CASSPRLAGGLSSYNEQFF; CDR3nt: TGTGCCAGCAGCCCTCGACTAGCGGGAGGGTTAAGCTCCTACAATGAGCAGTTCTTC
v_gene: TRBV20-1; d_gene: NA; j_gene: TRBJ2-1; abundance: many; CDR3aa: CSAILVYNEQFF; CDR3nt: TGCAGTGCTATACTAGTTTACAATGAGCAGTTCTTC
v_gene: TRBV10-1; d_gene: NA; j_gene: TRBJ2-7; abundance: few; CDR3aa: CASIRGLGSYEQYF; CDR3nt: TGCGCCAGCATCAGGGGCCTGGGCTCCTACGAGCAGTACTTC
v_gene: TRBV29-1; d_gene: TRBD1; j_gene: TRBJ2-7; abundance: many; CDR3aa: CSGRDRGINEQYF; CDR3nt: TGCAGCGGCCGGGACAGGGGAATCAACGAGCAGTACTTC
v_gene: TRBV12-3/TRBV12-4; d_gene: NA; j_gene: TRBJ2-3; abundance: NA; CDR3aa: CASSFSYTQYF; CDR3nt: TGTGCCAGCAGTTTTAGTTATACGCAGTATTTT
v_gene: TRBV12-3/TRBV12-4; d_gene: NA; j_gene: TRBJ2-3; abundance: NA; CDR3aa: CASSRALTGEIDTQYF; CDR3nt: TGTGCCAGCAGCCGCGCCCTAACGGGAGAAATAGATACGCAGTATTTT
v_gene: TRBV28; d_gene: NA; j_gene: TRBJ2-7; abundance: many; CDR3aa: CATGRPSTYEQYF; CDR3nt: TGTGCCACCGGTCGACCTTCAACCTACGAGCAGTACTTC
v_gene: TRBV11-3; d_gene: NA; j_gene: TRBJ2-1; abundance: few; CDR3aa: CASSLGAAYNEQFF; CDR3nt: TGTGCCAGCAGCTTGGGAGCGGCCTACAATGAGCAGTTCTTC
v_gene: TRBV29-1; d_gene: NA; j_gene: TRBJ2-1; abundance: few; CDR3aa: CSVEGESRNNEQFF; CDR3nt: TGCAGCGTTGAGGGGGAGAGTAGGAACAATGAGCAGTTCTTC
v_gene: TRBV7-7; d_gene: NA; j_gene: TRBJ2-3; abundance: many; CDR3aa: CASSSLRGNTDTQYF; CDR3nt: TGTGCCAGCAGCTCGCTTCGGGGCAACACAGATACGCAGTATTTT
v_gene: TRBV7-2; d_gene: TRBD2; j_gene: TRBJ2-1; abundance: few; CDR3aa: CASSLDLLAGYNEQFF; CDR3nt: TGTGCCAGCAGCTTAGATCTCCTAGCGGGTTACAATGAGCAGTTCTTC
v_gene: TRBV2; d_gene: TRBD1; j_gene: TRBJ2-2; abundance: few; CDR3aa: CASAPGTGVSGELFF; CDR3nt: TGTGCCAGTGCCCCTGGGACAGGGGTGTCCGGGGAGCTGTTTTTT
v_gene: TRBV3-1; d_gene: NA; j_gene: TRBJ1-1; abundance: many; CDR3aa: CASSQGSLGAFF; CDR3nt: TGTGCCAGCAGCCAGGGGTCCTTGGGGGCTTTCTTT
v_gene: TRBV20-1; d_gene: NA; j_gene: TRBJ2-1; abundance: NA; CDR3aa: CSASTSRASYNEQFF; CDR3nt: TGCAGTGCTAGTACCTCCCGGGCCAGTTACAATGAGCAGTTCTTC
v_gene: TRBV6-1; d_gene: TRBD2; j_gene: TRBJ2-5; abundance: NA; CDR3aa: CASSEGREAQETQYF; CDR3nt: TGTGCCAGCAGTGAAGGGCGGGAGGCCCAAGAGACCCAGTACTTC
v_gene: TRBV12-3/TRBV12-4; d_gene: NA; j_gene: TRBJ2-7; abundance: few; CDR3aa: CASKFGSSYEQYF; CDR3nt: TGTGCCAGCAAGTTCGGGAGTTCCTACGAGCAGTACTTC
v_gene: TRBV27; d_gene: NA; j_gene: TRBJ2-3; abundance: few; CDR3aa: CASSLWVKDTQYF; CDR3nt: TGTGCCAGCAGCTTGTGGGTGAAAGATACGCAGTATTTT
v_gene: TRBV9; d_gene: TRBD2; j_gene: TRBJ2-7; abundance: few; CDR3aa: CASSPYSGGSSYEQYF; CDR3nt: TGTGCCAGCAGCCCTTATAGCGGGGGGAGCTCCTACGAGCAGTACTTC
v_gene: TRBV12-3/TRBV12-4; d_gene: NA; j_gene: TRBJ1-2; abundance: NA; CDR3aa: CASSLEGRWYGYTF; CDR3nt: TGTGCCAGCAGTTTAGAGGGACGGTGGTATGGCTACACCTTC
v_gene: TRBV20-1; d_gene: NA; j_gene: TRBJ2-1; abundance: many; CDR3aa: CSATSWGESYNEQFF; CDR3nt: TGCAGTGCTACCTCTTGGGGGGAGTCCTACAATGAGCAGTTCTTC
v_gene: TRBV27; d_gene: TRBD1; j_gene: TRBJ2-5; abundance: many; CDR3aa: CASTSDREETQYF; CDR3nt: TGTGCCAGCACCTCGGACAGGGAAGAGACCCAGTACTTC
v_gene: TRBV11-3; d_gene: NA; j_gene: TRBJ2-1; abundance: many; CDR3aa: CASSSFLDNEQFF; CDR3nt: TGTGCCAGCAGCAGCTTCTTGGACAATGAGCAGTTCTTC
v_gene: TRBV6-5; d_gene: TRBD2; j_gene: TRBJ2-5; abundance: NA; CDR3aa: CASRRGEETQYF; CDR3nt: TGTGCCAGCAGGCGGGGGGAAGAGACCCAGTACTTC
v_gene: TRBV20-1; d_gene: TRBD1; j_gene: TRBJ1-1; abundance: NA; CDR3aa: CSAPDRGRVMTEAFF; CDR3nt: TGCAGTGCTCCGGACAGGGGGCGGGTAATGACTGAAGCTTTCTTT
v_gene: TRBV18; d_gene: TRBD1; j_gene: TRBJ2-3; abundance: NA; CDR3aa: CASSSNPGGLTDTQYF; CDR3nt: TGTGCCAGCTCATCGAATCCAGGGGGCCTAACAGATACGCAGTATTTT
v_gene: TRBV5-4; d_gene: TRBD1; j_gene: TRBJ2-7; abundance: NA; CDR3aa: CASSAPGTGAFYEQYF; CDR3nt: TGTGCCAGCAGCGCACCTGGGACAGGGGCTTTCTACGAGCAGTACTTC
v_gene: TRBV2; d_gene: NA; j_gene: TRBJ2-3; abundance: NA; CDR3aa: CASSEEGTLPTDTQYF; CDR3nt: TGTGCCAGCAGTGAGGAGGGGACCTTACCCACAGATACGCAGTATTTT
v_gene: TRBV27; d_gene: TRBD1; j_gene: TRBJ1-4; abundance: few; CDR3aa: CASSPRGLANEKLFF; CDR3nt: TGTGCCAGCAGTCCAAGGGGGCTTGCTAATGAAAAACTGTTTTTT
v_gene: TRBV19; d_gene: TRBD2; j_gene: TRBJ2-7; abundance: few; CDR3aa: CASSKTSGAPYEQYF; CDR3nt: TGTGCCAGTAGTAAGACTAGCGGGGCTCCCTACGAGCAGTACTTC
v_gene: TRBV7-9; d_gene: NA; j_gene: TRBJ1-1; abundance: few; CDR3aa: CASSLAEGAEAFF; CDR3nt: TGTGCCAGCAGCTTAGCTGAAGGCGCTGAAGCTTTCTTT
v_gene: TRBV7-2; d_gene: TRBD2; j_gene: TRBJ2-3; abundance: few; CDR3aa: CASSLGLAGGFGYF; CDR3nt: TGTGCCAGCAGCTTAGGGCTAGCGGGAGGGTTTGGGTATTTT
v_gene: TRBV27; d_gene: NA; j_gene: TRBJ1-4; abundance: NA; CDR3aa: CASSSFVGGQLFF; CDR3nt: TGTGCCAGCAGCTCGTTCGTCGGAGGTCAGCTGTTTTTT
v_gene: TRBV12-3/TRBV12-4; d_gene: NA; j_gene: TRBJ2-4; abundance: few; CDR3aa: CASTIGPNIQYF; CDR3nt: TGTGCCAGCACCATTGGACCAAACATTCAGTACTTC
v_gene: TRBV10-2; d_gene: NA; j_gene: TRBJ2-1; abundance: many; CDR3aa: CASTERPNEQFF; CDR3nt: TGCGCCAGCACCGAGAGACCCAATGAGCAGTTCTTC
v_gene: TRBV6-5; d_gene: TRBD2; j_gene: TRBJ2-7; abundance: NA; CDR3aa: CASSYSILAGTYEQYF; CDR3nt: TGTGCCAGCAGTTACTCAATACTAGCGGGCACCTACGAGCAGTACTTC
v_gene: TRBV20-1; d_gene: TRBD1; j_gene: TRBJ2-7; abundance: few; CDR3aa: CSATDRGYEQYF; CDR3nt: TGCAGTGCTACCGACAGGGGCTACGAGCAGTACTTC
v_gene: TRBV7-2; d_gene: TRBD1; j_gene: TRBJ1-4; abundance: few; CDR3aa: CASSLAVGGVEKLFF; CDR3nt: TGTGCCAGCAGCTTAGCGGTAGGGGGCGTTGAAAAACTGTTTTTT
v_gene: TRBV5-1; d_gene: NA; j_gene: TRBJ2-5; abundance: NA; CDR3aa: CASSLEGQETQYF; CDR3nt: TGCGCCAGCAGCTTGGAGGGGCAAGAGACCCAGTACTTC
v_gene: TRBV29-1; d_gene: NA; j_gene: TRBJ2-1; abundance: few; CDR3aa: CSVVAGIVNEQFF; CDR3nt: TGCAGCGTTGTGGCGGGAATAGTCAATGAGCAGTTCTTC
v_gene: TRBV11-3; d_gene: NA; j_gene: TRBJ1-6; abundance: many; CDR3aa: CASSLGGNSPLHF; CDR3nt: TGTGCCAGCAGCTTAGGAGGGAACTCACCCCTCCACTTT
v_gene: TRBV6-6; d_gene: TRBD1; j_gene: TRBJ2-3; abundance: many; CDR3aa: CASRTGQGVSDTQYF; CDR3nt: TGTGCCAGCAGGACGGGGCAGGGGGTTTCAGATACGCAGTATTTT
v_gene: TRBV5-4; d_gene: TRBD1; j_gene: TRBJ2-5; abundance: few; CDR3aa: CASTGQGFQETQYF; CDR3nt: TGTGCCAGCACCGGACAGGGGTTTCAAGAGACCCAGTACTTC
v_gene: TRBV12-3/TRBV12-4; d_gene: NA; j_gene: TRBJ2-1; abundance: few; CDR3aa: CASTTSSHEQFF; CDR3nt: TGTGCCAGCACCACGTCGTCCCATGAGCAGTTCTTC
v_gene: TRBV5-1; d_gene: TRBD2; j_gene: TRBJ2-3; abundance: many; CDR3aa: CASSRTSGVTDTQYF; CDR3nt: TGCGCCAGCAGCCGCACTAGCGGGGTCACAGATACGCAGTATTTT
v_gene: TRBV3-1; d_gene: NA; j_gene: TRBJ2-1; abundance: NA; CDR3aa: CASSQGTASEQFF; CDR3nt: TGTGCCAGCAGCCAAGGGACAGCATCTGAGCAGTTCTTC
v_gene: TRBV7-6; d_gene: NA; j_gene: TRBJ2-7; abundance: NA; CDR3aa: CASRGTGTYEQYF; CDR3nt: TGTGCCAGCAGGGGTACAGGAACCTACGAGCAGTACTTC
v_gene: TRBV29-1; d_gene: NA; j_gene: TRBJ2-5; abundance: NA; CDR3aa: CSVELSGETQYF; CDR3nt: TGCAGCGTTGAGCTGAGCGGGGAGACCCAGTACTTC
v_gene: TRBV28; d_gene: NA; j_gene: TRBJ1-5; abundance: many; CDR3aa: CASSFGGQPQHF; CDR3nt: TGTGCCAGCAGTTTCGGGGGTCAGCCCCAGCATTTT
v_gene: TRBV10-3; d_gene: NA; j_gene: TRBJ2-3; abundance: NA; CDR3aa: CAISESRRTDTQYF; CDR3nt: TGTGCCATCAGTGAGTCCCGACGCACAGATACGCAGTATTTT
v_gene: TRBV20-1; d_gene: TRBD2; j_gene: TRBJ2-3; abundance: few; CDR3aa: CSANDPSGRAGGPADTQYF; CDR3nt: TGCAGTGCTAACGATCCTAGCGGGAGGGCCGGTGGTCCAGCAGATACGCAGTATTTT
v_gene: TRBV2; d_gene: NA; j_gene: TRBJ2-2; abundance: few; CDR3aa: CASSPPMGRNTGELFF; CDR3nt: TGTGCCAGCTCACCACCGATGGGTCGGAACACCGGGGAGCTGTTTTTT
v_gene: TRBV3-1; d_gene: NA; j_gene: TRBJ2-2; abundance: NA; CDR3aa: CASSQEAGTGELFF; CDR3nt: TGTGCCAGCAGCCAAGAGGCAGGGACCGGGGAGCTGTTTTTT
v_gene: TRBV20-1; d_gene: TRBD1; j_gene: TRBJ1-1; abundance: many; CDR3aa: CSAAPLDRLKQEAFF; CDR3nt: TGCAGTGCTGCACCCCTGGACAGGTTAAAGCAGGAAGCTTTCTTT
v_gene: TRBV28; d_gene: NA; j_gene: TRBJ2-3; abundance: few; CDR3aa: CASSLPQPEDTQYF; CDR3nt: TGTGCCAGCAGTTTACCACAGCCGGAAGATACGCAGTATTTT
v_gene: TRBV2; d_gene: NA; j_gene: TRBJ2-5; abundance: NA; CDR3aa: CASSEARSAETQYF; CDR3nt: TGTGCCAGCAGTGAAGCGCGGTCCGCAGAGACCCAGTACTTC